These 5 T cell receptor beta chains came from one sample sequenced in a study of regulatory T cells in long-lasting Graves disease (dated by TCRdb to 2020 to 2022). Library preparation was by multiplex PCR. The data were produced on an Illumina HiSeq 4000. TCR beta libraries were built with iRepertoire HTBI primers and Arm-PCR amplification of CDR3 regions. The public sequencing data were trimmed at Q25 with fastp and processed into clonotypes with MiXCR by TCRdb, which kept only in-frame beta chains. A single entry per CDR3 protein holds the most common genes and DNA from its merged rows. The sample table contains some 320,000 distinct CDR3 sequences; only one count was recorded for 18% of them. The biggest ten clones account for around 37% of the sample. What the time point label conveys for this sample: newly diagnosed GD, antithyroid drugs for less than 3 months. RNA was extracted from PBMCs in TRIzol for both TCR sequencing and RNA sequencing.

Sequenced here: peripheral blood mononuclear cells (PBMCs), sampled at new diagnosis, from a patient treated with antithyroid drugs. The receptors shown here come from a female donor with Graves disease.

A remark on this clonotype: A far larger clone lies a single base away; this is likely a read error. The J gene is TRBJ2-5, the V gene TRBV2; the match to TRBD2 covers 14 bases. The J call could be wrong; TRBJ2-1 is a better fit for the DNA end. This CDR3 is built from 15 residues. Germline CDR1 is SNHLY and CDR2 is FYNNEI. The DNA of the CDR3 is TGTGCCAGCAGGGGGACTAGCGGGAGTAGGAATGGGCAGTTCTTC. Translation gives CASRGTSGSRNGQFF.

This clonotype occurred many times. CDR3 coding DNA: TGTGCCAGCAGCCAAGATTGGAGGGCCCGAGAGACCCAGTACTTC. It specifies CASSQDWRARETQYF. The J gene is TRBJ2-5, the V gene TRBV14; perhaps TRBD2 as D (6 bases). V was pared by 0 bases and J by 4 bases, with 12 bases between. Looked up from germline, CDR1 is SGHDN and CDR2 is FVKESK. The CDR3 totals 15 residues. Variable domain in full (rest from reference TRBV14 and TRBJ2-5): EAGVTQFPSHSVIEKGQTVTLRCDPISGHDNLYWYRRVMGKEIKFLLHFVKESKQDESGMPNNRFLAERTGGTYSTLKVQPAELEDSGVYFCASSQDWRARETQYFGPGTRLLVL.

This sequence joins TRBV5-1 and TRBJ2-7; 7 bases are shared with TRBD1. V lost 0 bases, J lost 5 bases, and 8 bases stayed unmatched. The CDR3 is 15 amino acids. Germline lookup yields CDR1 SGHRS and CDR2 YFSETQ. This CDR3 reads CASSLGQGLWDEQYF. For the CDR3, the DNA is TGCGCCAGCAGCTTGGGACAGGGTTTATGGGACGAGCAGTACTTC. Together with reference TRBV5-1 and TRBJ2-7, the CDR3 gives the full variable domain: KAGVTQTPRYLIKTRGQQVTLSCSPISGHRSVSWYQQTPGQGLQFLFEYFSETQRNKGNFPGRFSGRQFSNSRSEMNVSTLELGDSALYLCASSLGQGLWDEQYFGPGTRLTVT.

There are a few counts of this clonotype. J is TRBJ1-4 and V is TRBV4-1; D not certain. Germline V lookup: CDR1 MGHRA, CDR2 YSYEKL. Trimming removed 2 bases at V and 6 bases at J, with 19 bases between. The CDR3 contains 17 residues. CDR3 protein: CASSQLGKKGSDEKLFF. DNA of the CDR3: TGCGCCAGCAGCCAATTGGGGAAAAAGGGTTCTGATGAAAAACTGTTTTTT.

This clonotype has ten or more counts. The chain couples TRBV29-1 to TRBJ2-7, with 10 bases aligning to TRBD1. CDR1 SQVTM and CDR2 ANQGSEA come from the germline V gene. This CDR3 region has 13 residues. The V and J ends lost 0 bases and 5 bases, in that order; junction bases with no gene match: 1. The CDR3 here is CSVEEGTGDEQYF. The CDR3 DNA reads TGCAGCGTTGAAGAAGGGACAGGGGACGAGCAGTACTTC.